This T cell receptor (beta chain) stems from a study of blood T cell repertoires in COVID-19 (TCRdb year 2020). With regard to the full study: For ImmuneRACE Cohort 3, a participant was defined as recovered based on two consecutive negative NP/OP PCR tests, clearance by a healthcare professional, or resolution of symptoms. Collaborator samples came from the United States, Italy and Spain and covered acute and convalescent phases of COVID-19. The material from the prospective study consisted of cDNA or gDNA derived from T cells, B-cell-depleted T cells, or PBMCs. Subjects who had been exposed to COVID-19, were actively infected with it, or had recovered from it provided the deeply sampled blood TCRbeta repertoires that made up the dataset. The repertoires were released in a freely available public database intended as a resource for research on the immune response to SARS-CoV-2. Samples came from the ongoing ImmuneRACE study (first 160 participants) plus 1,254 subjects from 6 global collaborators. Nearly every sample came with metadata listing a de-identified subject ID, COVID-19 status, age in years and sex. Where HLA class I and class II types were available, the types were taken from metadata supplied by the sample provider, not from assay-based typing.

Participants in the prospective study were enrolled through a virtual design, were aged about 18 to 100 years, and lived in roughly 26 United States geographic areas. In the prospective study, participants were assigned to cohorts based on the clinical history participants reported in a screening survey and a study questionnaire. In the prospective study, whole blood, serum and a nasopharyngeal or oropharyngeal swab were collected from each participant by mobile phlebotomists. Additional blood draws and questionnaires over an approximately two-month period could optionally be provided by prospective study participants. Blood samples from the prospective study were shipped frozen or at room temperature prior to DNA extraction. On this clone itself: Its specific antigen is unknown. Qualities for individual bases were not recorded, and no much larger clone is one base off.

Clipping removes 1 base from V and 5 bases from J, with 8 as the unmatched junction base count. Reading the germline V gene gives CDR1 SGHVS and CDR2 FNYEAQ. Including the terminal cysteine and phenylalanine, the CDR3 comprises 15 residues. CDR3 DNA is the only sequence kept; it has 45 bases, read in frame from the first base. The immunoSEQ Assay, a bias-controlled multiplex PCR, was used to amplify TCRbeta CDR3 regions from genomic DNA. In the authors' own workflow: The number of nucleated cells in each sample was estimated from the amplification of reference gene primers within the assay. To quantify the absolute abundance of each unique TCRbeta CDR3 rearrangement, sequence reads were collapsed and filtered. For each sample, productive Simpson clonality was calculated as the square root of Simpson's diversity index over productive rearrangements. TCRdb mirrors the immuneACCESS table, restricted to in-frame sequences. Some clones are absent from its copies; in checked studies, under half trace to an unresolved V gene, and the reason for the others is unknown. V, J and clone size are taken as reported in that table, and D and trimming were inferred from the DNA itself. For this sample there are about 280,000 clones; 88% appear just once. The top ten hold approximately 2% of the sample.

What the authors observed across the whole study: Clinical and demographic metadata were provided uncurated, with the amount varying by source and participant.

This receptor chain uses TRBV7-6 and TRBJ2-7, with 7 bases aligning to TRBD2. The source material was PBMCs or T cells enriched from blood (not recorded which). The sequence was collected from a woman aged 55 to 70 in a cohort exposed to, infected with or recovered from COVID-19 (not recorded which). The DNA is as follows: TGTGCCAGCAGCTTAGATGGCGGGAGTGGCAACGAGCAGTACTTC. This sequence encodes CASSLDGGSGNEQYF.